This is a list of T cell receptor beta chains from one sample in a study of CD8+ T cells in alopecia areata. The protocol was immunoSEQ multiplex PCR, while the TCRdb copy is restricted to in-frame clones and leaves out a portion. This sample yields approximately 45,000 clones, of which about 71% are seen a single time; around 23% belongs to the top ten. The source was CD8+ T cells sorted from blood, collected at week 4, from a patient treated with tofacitinib. All receptors derive from a human donor with alopecia areata. Each CDR3 is given with its conserved first and last residue. D genes are given only for firm matches. Size is omitted from some rows. Given values are once, few, many or a class for expanded clones.

NA	TRBV29-1	NA	TRBJ2-3	TGCAGCGTTGAATCGGAGAGCACAGATACGCAGTATTTT	CSVESESTDTQYF
NA	TRBV6-5	NA	TRBJ2-2	TGTGCCAGCAGCCCGAGGGACGGCGGGGAGCTGTTTTTT	CASSPRDGGELFF
once	TRBV29-1	NA	TRBJ1-1	TGCAGCTCAACGCAGAACACTGAAGCTTTCTTT	CSSTQNTEAFF
few	TRBV7-9	NA	TRBJ1-4	TGTGCCAGCAGTCCCCCGTCCGCCGGAAATGAAAAACTGTTTTTT	CASSPPSAGNEKLFF
NA	TRBV7-2	TRBD1	TRBJ2-7	TGTGCCAGCAGCCCTTGGACAGGCTACGAGCAGTACTTC	CASSPWTGYEQYF
NA	TRBV7-9	NA	TRBJ2-5	TGTGCCAGCAGCTTCTATCAAGAGACCCAGTACTTC	CASSFYQETQYF
NA	TRBV2	NA	TRBJ2-2	TGTGCCAGCAGTGAACTCACCGGGACGCCGAACACCGGGGAGCTGTTTTTT	CASSELTGTPNTGELFF
NA	TRBV19	NA	TRBJ2-2	TGTGCCAGTAGCCCTCGCTTGGGATTTGAGCTGTTTTTT	CASSPRLGFELFF
NA	TRBV29-1	NA	TRBJ2-3	TGCAGCGTCCCTAGGTCAGATACGCAGTATTTT	CSVPRSDTQYF
NA	TRBV29-1	NA	TRBJ2-2	TGCAGCGTTGAATCGGAGGCCGGGGAGCTGTTTTTT	CSVESEAGELFF
NA	TRBV7-2	TRBD1	TRBJ2-7	TGTGCCAGCAGCTATTATGGGACAGTAGACGAGCAGTACTTC	CASSYYGTVDEQYF
NA	TRBV2	NA	TRBJ2-1	TGTGCCAGCAGTGAAGCGCTTCAATCGGTAACGAACAATGAGCAGTTCTTC	CASSEALQSVTNNEQFF
NA	TRBV6-1	NA	TRBJ2-3	TGTGCCAGCAGTGAAAGGGTAGCAGATACGCAGTATTTT	CASSERVADTQYF
NA	TRBV29-1	NA	TRBJ2-3	TGCAGCGTTGAAGACCCAATAGGTAGTCGGGGGAGACCTAGCACAGATACGCAGTATTTT	CSVEDPIGSRGRPSTDTQYF
NA	TRBV7-9	NA	TRBJ2-3	TGTGCCAGCACCCGTCCTTCTAGCGGCACAGATACGCAGTATTTT	CASTRPSSGTDTQYF
NA	TRBV30	NA	TRBJ2-2	TGTGCCTGGAGTGTACCGACCGGGGAGCTGTTTTTT	CAWSVPTGELFF
few	TRBV4-3	TRBD1	TRBJ2-7	TGCGCCAGCAGCCAAGGGACAGGGGGCTCCTACGAGCAGTACTTC	CASSQGTGGSYEQYF
NA	TRBV29-1	NA	TRBJ1-4	TGCAGCGTTGTAAGGGACGACATCGGAAATGAAAAACTGTTTTTT	CSVVRDDIGNEKLFF
few	TRBV6-4	TRBD2	TRBJ2-5	TGTGCCAGCAGTTACGGACTAGCGGGGGGATCTCAAGAGACCCAGTACTTC	CASSYGLAGGSQETQYF
NA	TRBV10-2	NA	TRBJ1-5	TGCGCCAGTAGGGACTTCGCCAATCAGCCCCAGCATTTT	CASRDFANQPQHF
NA	TRBV28	NA	TRBJ2-7	TGTGCCAGCAGTTCAAGCCGGACCTACCGGGGGGAGCAGTACTTC	CASSSSRTYRGEQYF
NA	TRBV7-6	NA	TRBJ2-7	TGTGCCAGCAGCTTAATGTCTTGGAGCGAGCAGTACTTC	CASSLMSWSEQYF
medium-sized	TRBV4-1	TRBD2	TRBJ2-7	TGCGCCAGCAGCCAAGGACAAGCGGGGAGATACGAGCAGTACTTC	CASSQGQAGRYEQYF
NA	TRBV4-1	TRBD1	TRBJ2-7	TGCGCCAGCAGCCTCCGAACGCCGGTGCAGGGGGCCTACGAGCAGTACTTC	CASSLRTPVQGAYEQYF
NA	TRBV10-2	TRBD1	TRBJ2-7	TGCGCCAGCAGTGGCAGGGGGTCCTACGAGCAGTACTTC	CASSGRGSYEQYF
few	TRBV6-6	TRBD2	TRBJ2-7	TGTGCCAGCAGCCCGTCGGGGGGCGAGCAGTACTTC	CASSPSGGEQYF
NA	TRBV5-8	NA	TRBJ2-5	TGTGCCAGCAGCCCGGCCAGGCTAGAGACCCAGTACTTC	CASSPARLETQYF
NA	TRBV4-3	NA	TRBJ2-5	TGCGCCAGCAGCCAAGGGGGGCGAGAGACCCAGTACTTC	CASSQGGRETQYF
NA	TRBV30	NA	TRBJ1-6	TGTGCCTGGAGTGTACAGGGACATTCACCCCTCCACTTT	CAWSVQGHSPLHF
few	TRBV6-5	NA	TRBJ2-1	TGTGCCAGCAGTTCGGGTCCGGGCCCCGATGAGCAGTTCTTC	CASSSGPGPDEQFF
few	TRBV4-3	NA	TRBJ1-1	TGCGCCAGCAGCCAAGATCTCCTGACTGAAGCTTTCTTT	CASSQDLLTEAFF
NA	TRBV27	NA	TRBJ2-2	TGTGCCAGCAGTTTTAGGACCCAATCTGGGGAGCTGTTTTTT	CASSFRTQSGELFF
NA	TRBV19	NA	TRBJ1-1	TGTGCCAGTACCCCAATAGGGCAGGGGAGGGGTGAAGCTTTCTTT	CASTPIGQGRGEAFF
NA	TRBV4-3	NA	TRBJ2-6	TGCGCCAGCAGCCAGACGACTCCTTCAGGCCTGACTTTC	CASSQTTPSGLTF
NA	TRBV30	TRBD2	TRBJ2-3	TGTGCCTGGCGCGGGGGGAGGGATACGCAGTATTTT	CAWRGGRDTQYF
few	TRBV29-1	NA	TRBJ1-1	TGCAGCGTTCAGCGAGACACGAACACTGAAGCTTTCTTT	CSVQRDTNTEAFF
few	TRBV30	NA	TRBJ2-1	TGTGCCTGGAGGAGGGGAATGGGGTCCGGTGAGCAGTTCTTC	CAWRRGMGSGEQFF
NA	TRBV15	NA	TRBJ1-1	TGTGCCACCAGCAGAGATAAGGACTTACCCACTGAAGCTTTCTTT	CATSRDKDLPTEAFF
NA	TRBV30	NA	TRBJ1-1	TGTGCCTGGATCGGGAATAGGTGGACTGAAGCTTTCTTT	CAWIGNRWTEAFF
NA	TRBV29-1	NA	TRBJ2-7	TGCAGCGCGGGACTAACAGGGGATGACGAGCAGTACTTC	CSAGLTGDDEQYF
NA	TRBV27	NA	TRBJ1-6	TGTGCCAATCCGCAGGGGTTTAATTCACCCCTCCACTTT	CANPQGFNSPLHF
NA	TRBV6-5	NA	TRBJ2-3	TGTGCCAGTGGCCCCCAGGTGGGCACAGATACGCAGTATTTT	CASGPQVGTDTQYF